This T cell receptor (beta chain) was obtained from a study of T cell responses to AZD1222 COVID-19 vaccine (dated by TCRdb to about 2021). At the level of the whole study: Because spike-specific TCR depth and breadth did not differ between the two schedules, AZD1222 recipients who got a second dose at roughly 4 weeks were pooled with those who got a second dose at roughly 12 weeks. A total of more than 230 trial participants underwent TCR sequencing, of whom some 200 had received two doses of AZD1222 and approximately 26 had received two doses of the MenACWY control vaccine. Trial participants were enrolled by age into subgroups of 18-55, 56-69 and 70-plus years, and 148, 28 and 57 TCR-sequenced participants, respectively, were included in these subgroups.

Comment on this clone: Its antigen is currently not known. Within one base of it there is no much larger clone, and no base qualities were kept.

Reading the label with the study, this specimen's time point is: baseline before first vaccination. Samples from vaccinated people were obtained from the UK trials COV001 and COV002, which included a single-blind randomized controlled phase 2/3 trial of AZD1222 (ChAdOx1 nCoV-19) in healthy adults. For TCRbeta chain sequencing, PBMC samples were collected from trial participants at day 0 and at day 28 after the second dose. Summary of the overall study and its limitations: Nearly half of unique spike-specific TCRs reportedly recognized epitopes outside regions mutated in the B.1.351 and B.1.1.7 variants. In the small 56-69-year group, the increase in depth fell short of significance, most likely because of low power. Conclusions about previously exposed vaccinees are limited because only five to seven AZD1222 recipients were SARS-CoV-2 seropositive at baseline. CD4 TCRs associated with the vaccine covered the entire spike protein, and the dominant responses were in regions 160-218 and 743-854. Because no day 14 peak-response samples were available, repertoires were characterized only after the peak T cell response. After two AZD1222 doses, spike-specific TCR breadth and depth were significantly higher than at day 0 and than in MenACWY recipients. Most participants were white British and females outnumbered males, and the authors suggested that clonal diversity may have been underestimated.

The CDR3 regions of human TCRbeta chains were analyzed by immunosequencing. From the authors' description of their analysis: Repertoire TCRs were checked for matches against a reference library of SARS-CoV-2-specific TCRs that had been generated using the MIRA antigen-specificity platform. Breadth was defined as the fraction of unique TCRs that were SARS-CoV-2-associated. Depth was defined as the fraction of total T cells that were SARS-CoV-2-associated. Using the MIRA data, each spike-specific TCR was assigned both to the spike region to which the TCR was reactive and to a CD4 or CD8 class. Log10-transformed breadth and depth values were compared by one-way ANOVA with Sidak's multiple comparisons tests. TCRdb holds this immuneACCESS table with in-frame rearrangements only. Some clones are missing; in checked studies, unresolved V genes explain under half, and the rest has no known cause. V and J calls and clone size come straight from that table; D and trimming were deduced from the DNA. The sample table lists 150,000 to 200,000 clones, 94% of them with a count of one. The top ten clonotypes cover approximately 0.64% of the sample.

Sequenced material: peripheral blood, taken on day 0 of AZD1222 vaccination. The sequence came from an adult in good health.

The DNA reads TGCAGCGTTAAAAAGGGGACAGATACGCAGTATTTT. Translated, it reads CSVKKGTDTQYF. The chain couples TRBV29-1 to TRBJ2-3, and possibly TRBD1, on 5 matching bases. V is pared back by 5 bases and J by 3 bases, with 9 bases lying between the germline termini. Spanning cysteine to phenylalanine, the CDR3 consists of 12 amino acids. Only CDR3 DNA is held: 36 bases, read in frame from base 1. For CDR1 and CDR2, the germline V gene lists SQVTM and ANQGSEA.